The clone carrying this TCR beta chain was picked up a small number of times. As yet, its antigen is unknown. TCRdb fed the 5' RACE reads into MiXCR, producing one record per CDR3 protein. The top ten clones hold around 17% of a sample with about 300,000 distinct CDR3 sequences, about 6.6% of them seen once. This sample is drawn from a study of T cells after yellow fever vaccination. General study results and limits: Compared with primary, the secondary response was weaker and peaked at day 5, not 15.

The V and J ends lost 9 bases and 1 base respectively, with 9 bases between them. CDR1 and CDR2 from the germline V gene are ENHRY and SYGVKD. The CDR3 extends over 12 amino acids. The source is a young man who received the YFV17D yellow fever vaccine. Specimen: PBMCs, collected about 49 days after the first yellow fever vaccination. The rearrangement uses TRBV10-3 and TRBJ1-1; D is uncertain. CDR3 bases: TGTGCCATAGCATCGGCGAACACTGAAGCTTTCTTT. Its protein product is CAIASANTEAFF.